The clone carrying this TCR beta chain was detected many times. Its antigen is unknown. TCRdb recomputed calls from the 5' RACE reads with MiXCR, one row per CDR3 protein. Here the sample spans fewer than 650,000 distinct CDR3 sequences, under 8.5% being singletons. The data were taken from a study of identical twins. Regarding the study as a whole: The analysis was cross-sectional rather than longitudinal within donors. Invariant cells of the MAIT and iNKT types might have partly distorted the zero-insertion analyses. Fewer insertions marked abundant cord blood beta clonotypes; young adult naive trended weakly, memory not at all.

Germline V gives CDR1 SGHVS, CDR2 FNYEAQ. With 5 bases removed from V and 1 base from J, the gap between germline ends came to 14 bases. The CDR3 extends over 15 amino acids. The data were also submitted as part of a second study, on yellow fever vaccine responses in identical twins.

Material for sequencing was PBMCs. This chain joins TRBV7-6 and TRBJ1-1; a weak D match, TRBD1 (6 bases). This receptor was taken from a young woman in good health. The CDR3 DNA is TGTGCCAGCAGCCCCCGAACGGGGGCGAACACTGAAGCTTTCTTT. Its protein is CASSPRTGANTEAFF. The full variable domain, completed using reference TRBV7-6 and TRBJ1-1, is GAGVSQSPRYKVTKRGQDVALRCDPISGHVSLYWYRQALGQGPEFLTYFNYEAQQDKSGLPNDRFSAERPEGSISTLTIQRTEQRDSAMYRCASSPRTGANTEAFFGQGTRLTVV.